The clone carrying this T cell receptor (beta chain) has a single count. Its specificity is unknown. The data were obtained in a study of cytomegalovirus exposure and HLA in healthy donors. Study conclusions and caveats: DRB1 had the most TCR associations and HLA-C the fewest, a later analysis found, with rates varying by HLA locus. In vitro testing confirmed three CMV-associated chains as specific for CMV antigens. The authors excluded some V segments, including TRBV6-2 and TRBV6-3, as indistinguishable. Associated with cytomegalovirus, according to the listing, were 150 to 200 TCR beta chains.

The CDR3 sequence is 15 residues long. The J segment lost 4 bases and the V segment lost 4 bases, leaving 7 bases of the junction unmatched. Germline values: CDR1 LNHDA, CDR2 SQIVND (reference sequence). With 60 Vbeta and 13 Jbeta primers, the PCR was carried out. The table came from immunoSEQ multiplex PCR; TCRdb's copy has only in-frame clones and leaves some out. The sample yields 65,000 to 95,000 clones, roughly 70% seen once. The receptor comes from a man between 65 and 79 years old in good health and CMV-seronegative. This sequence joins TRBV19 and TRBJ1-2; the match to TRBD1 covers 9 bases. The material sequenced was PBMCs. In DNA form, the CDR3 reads TGTGCCAGTAGTACAGGACAGGGGATCGGCTATGGCTACACCTTC. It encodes CASSTGQGIGYGYTF.